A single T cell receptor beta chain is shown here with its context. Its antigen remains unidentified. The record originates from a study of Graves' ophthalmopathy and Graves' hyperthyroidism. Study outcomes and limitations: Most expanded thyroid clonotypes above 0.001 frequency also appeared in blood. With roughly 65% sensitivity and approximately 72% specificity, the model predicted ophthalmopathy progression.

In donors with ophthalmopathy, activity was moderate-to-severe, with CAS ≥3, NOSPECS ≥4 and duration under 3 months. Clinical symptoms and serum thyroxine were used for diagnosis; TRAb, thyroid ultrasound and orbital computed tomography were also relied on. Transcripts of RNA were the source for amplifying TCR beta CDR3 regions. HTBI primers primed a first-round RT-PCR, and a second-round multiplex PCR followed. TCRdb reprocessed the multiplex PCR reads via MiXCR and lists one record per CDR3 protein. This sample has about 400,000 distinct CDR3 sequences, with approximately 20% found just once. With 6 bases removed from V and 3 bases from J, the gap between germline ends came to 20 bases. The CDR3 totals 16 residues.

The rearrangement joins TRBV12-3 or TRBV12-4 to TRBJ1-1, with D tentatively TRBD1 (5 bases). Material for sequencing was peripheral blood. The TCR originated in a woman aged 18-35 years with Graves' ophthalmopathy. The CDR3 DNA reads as TGTGCCAGCAGGAGGTCTGTGGGGGGGAAGGACACTGAAGCTTTCTTT. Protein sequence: CASRRSVGGKDTEAFF.